This is a list of T cell receptor beta chains from one sample in a study of blood T cell repertoires in COVID-19. The repertoire was sequenced with immunoSEQ multiplex PCR; TCRdb's copy has only in-frame clones and lacks some. The table has 300,000 to 350,000 clones, approximately 83% seen once. The sequenced sample consisted of PBMCs or T cells enriched from blood (not recorded which). These receptors were collected from a woman aged 35 to 49 with acute COVID-19. Each CDR3 is given with its conserved first and last residue. A D gene is named only where the DNA matches it firmly. Not all rows give a size; the values are once, few, many and, for expanded clones, a class.

CDR3: CASGTSGADTQYF
DNA: TGTGCTAGCGGGACTAGCGGGGCAGATACGCAGTATTTT
V: TRBV12-5
D: TRBD2
size: -
J: TRBJ2-3

CDR3: CASSSKAGAYQPQHF
DNA: TGTGCCAGCAGCTCTAAGGCAGGGGCTTATCAGCCCCAGCATTTT
V: TRBV2
D: -
size: -
J: TRBJ1-5

CDR3: CASSLGALDNEQFF
DNA: TGTGCCAGCAGCTTGGGGGCCTTGGACAATGAGCAGTTCTTC
V: TRBV13
D: -
size: -
J: TRBJ2-1

CDR3: CASSPPGIGYEQYF
DNA: TGTGCCAGCAGCCCTCCGGGGATCGGGTACGAGCAGTACTTC
V: TRBV9
D: -
size: -
J: TRBJ2-7

CDR3: CASSQVYGQGALDYGYTF
DNA: TGTGCCAGCAGCCAAGTATACGGACAGGGGGCTTTGGACTATGGCTACACCTTC
V: TRBV3-1/TRBV3-2
D: TRBD1
size: -
J: TRBJ1-2

CDR3: CASSRGLISGNTIYF
DNA: TGTGCCAGCAGTCGGGGACTGATCTCTGGAAACACCATATATTTT
V: TRBV28
D: -
size: -
J: TRBJ1-3

CDR3: CASSRQQNTEAFF
DNA: TGTGCCAGCAGCCGACAGCAGAACACTGAAGCTTTCTTT
V: TRBV3-1/TRBV3-2
D: -
size: -
J: TRBJ1-1

CDR3: CASTPYEDSLNTEAFF
DNA: TGTGCCAGCACCCCCTACGAGGACAGTCTGAACACTGAAGCTTTCTTT
V: TRBV27
D: -
size: -
J: TRBJ1-1

CDR3: CASSELAGALGDEQFF
DNA: TGTGCCAGCAGTGAACTAGCGGGGGCCCTTGGGGATGAGCAGTTCTTC
V: TRBV2
D: TRBD2
size: once
J: TRBJ2-1

CDR3: CSASRGTEGQPQHF
DNA: TGCAGTGCTAGTCGGGGGACAGAGGGCCAGCCCCAGCATTTT
V: TRBV20-1
D: TRBD1
size: -
J: TRBJ1-5

CDR3: CASSFLKSSSGTGGRAQYF
DNA: TGTGCCAGCAGTTTTTTAAAATCCAGCAGCGGGACAGGGGGAAGGGCCCAGTACTTC
V: TRBV6-2/TRBV6-3
D: TRBD1
size: -
J: TRBJ2-5

CDR3: CASSQDLKRGGEQYF
DNA: TGCGCCAGCAGCCAAGACCTTAAGAGGGGAGGCGAGCAGTACTTC
V: TRBV4-3
D: -
size: -
J: TRBJ2-7

CDR3: CASSRNRGIYEQYF
DNA: TGTGCCAGCAGCCGGAACAGGGGAATCTACGAGCAGTACTTC
V: TRBV11-2
D: TRBD1
size: -
J: TRBJ2-7

CDR3: CASSPRGGPYNEQFF
DNA: TGTGCCAGCAGCCCGAGGGGGGGGCCCTACAATGAGCAGTTCTTC
V: TRBV7-2
D: -
size: -
J: TRBJ2-1

CDR3: CASSLAGGSRPQHF
DNA: TGCGCCAGCAGCTTGGCCGGGGGATCGAGGCCCCAGCATTTT
V: TRBV5-1
D: -
size: -
J: TRBJ1-5

CDR3: CASSLQTGGSATGELFF
DNA: TGTGCCAGCAGCTTGCAAACAGGGGGCTCGGCTACCGGGGAGCTGTTTTTT
V: TRBV5-4
D: TRBD1
size: -
J: TRBJ2-2

CDR3: CASTTRTANTEAFF
DNA: TGTGCCAGCACTACTAGGACAGCAAACACTGAAGCTTTCTTT
V: TRBV2
D: -
size: -
J: TRBJ1-1

CDR3: CASSYQPQGQYF
DNA: TGTGCCAGCAGCTACCAACCACAGGGCCAGTATTTT
V: TRBV12-3/TRBV12-4
D: -
size: -
J: TRBJ2-3

CDR3: CASSQGGQGYEKLFF
DNA: TGTGCCAGCAGCCAAGGGGGACAGGGGTATGAAAAACTGTTTTTT
V: TRBV3-1/TRBV3-2
D: TRBD1
size: -
J: TRBJ1-4

CDR3: CASANGLDLGEQFF
DNA: TGCGCCAGCGCGAACGGACTAGACTTAGGGGAGCAGTTCTTC
V: TRBV5-1
D: TRBD2
size: -
J: TRBJ2-1

CDR3: CAIQSKPNEKLFF
DNA: TGTGCCATCCAATCCAAGCCTAATGAAAAACTGTTTTTT
V: TRBV10-3
D: -
size: -
J: TRBJ1-4

CDR3: CASSPQREYDNEQFF
DNA: TGTGCCAGCAGCCCCCAGCGGGAGTACGACAATGAGCAGTTCTTC
V: TRBV7-2
D: TRBD2
size: -
J: TRBJ2-1

CDR3: CSTGVSYEQYF
DNA: TGCAGCACCGGGGTGTCCTACGAGCAGTACTTC
V: TRBV20-1
D: -
size: -
J: TRBJ2-7

CDR3: CSASPIDRRANYGYTF
DNA: TGCAGTGCTAGTCCGATAGATCGTAGAGCTAACTATGGCTACACCTTC
V: TRBV20-1
D: -
size: -
J: TRBJ1-2

CDR3: CASSRDIHGQNQPQHF
DNA: TGTGCCAGCAGTCGGGACATACACGGCCAAAATCAGCCCCAGCATTTT
V: TRBV27
D: -
size: -
J: TRBJ1-5

CDR3: CASSVEAGGSTDTQYF
DNA: TGTGCCAGCAGCGTAGAAGCGGGGGGGAGCACAGATACGCAGTATTTT
V: TRBV9
D: TRBD2
size: -
J: TRBJ2-3

CDR3: CASSLSGGPMYEQYF
DNA: TGTGCCAGCAGCTTAAGCGGGGGTCCCATGTACGAGCAGTACTTC
V: TRBV7-2
D: TRBD2
size: many
J: TRBJ2-7

CDR3: CAISEGTKKETQYF
DNA: TGTGCCATCAGTGAGGGGACTAAGAAAGAGACCCAGTACTTC
V: TRBV10-3
D: TRBD2
size: -
J: TRBJ2-5

CDR3: CASSAGTGAGNTIYF
DNA: TGTGCCAGCAGTGCTGGGACAGGAGCTGGAAACACCATATATTTT
V: TRBV2
D: TRBD1
size: -
J: TRBJ1-3

CDR3: CASSSAGTGVRTGELFF
DNA: TGTGCCAGTAGTAGCGCCGGGACAGGGGTCAGGACCGGGGAGCTGTTTTTT
V: TRBV19
D: TRBD1
size: once
J: TRBJ2-2

CDR3: CASSQDWDRVSYEQYF
DNA: TGTGCCAGCAGCCAAGATTGGGACAGGGTGTCCTACGAGCAGTACTTC
V: TRBV4-2
D: TRBD1
size: -
J: TRBJ2-7

CDR3: CASSLGAGPGNTIYF
DNA: TGCGCCAGCAGCTTGGGAGCAGGGCCTGGAAACACCATATATTTT
V: TRBV5-1
D: -
size: -
J: TRBJ1-3

CDR3: CASSLPGGELFF
DNA: TGTGCCAGCAGTCTCCCCGGGGGGGAGCTGTTTTTT
V: TRBV28
D: -
size: -
J: TRBJ2-2

CDR3: CASSYSGVPGDTIYF
DNA: TGTGCCAGCAGTTACTCCGGGGTACCCGGTGACACCATATATTTT
V: TRBV6-5
D: -
size: -
J: TRBJ1-3

CDR3: CASSIARHLSNQPQHF
DNA: TGTGCCAGTAGTATAGCGAGACACCTTAGCAATCAGCCCCAGCATTTT
V: TRBV19
D: -
size: -
J: TRBJ1-5

CDR3: CASSSSGRAGLYEQYF
DNA: TGTGCCAGCAGTTCTAGCGGGAGGGCCGGACTTTACGAGCAGTACTTC
V: TRBV28
D: TRBD2
size: -
J: TRBJ2-7

CDR3: CASSQEGGGYTF
DNA: TGTGCCAGCAGCCAAGAAGGGGGCGGCTACACCTTC
V: TRBV3-1/TRBV3-2
D: TRBD1
size: -
J: TRBJ1-2

CDR3: CASNWGGASSYEQYF
DNA: TGTGCCAGCAACTGGGGGGGTGCCAGCTCCTACGAGCAGTACTTC
V: TRBV5-4
D: TRBD2
size: once
J: TRBJ2-7

CDR3: CASSLAVLTGNSPLHF
DNA: TGTGCCAGCAGCTTAGCGGTGTTAACAGGGAATTCACCCCTCCACTTT
V: TRBV7-2
D: -
size: -
J: TRBJ1-6

CDR3: CASSRTSGSGNEQFF
DNA: TGTGCCAGCAGTCGGACTAGCGGGAGTGGTAATGAGCAGTTCTTC
V: TRBV6-2/TRBV6-3
D: TRBD2
size: -
J: TRBJ2-1

CDR3: CASSKNRVVSINNEQFF
DNA: TGTGCCAGCAGCAAAAACAGGGTAGTTTCCATTAACAATGAGCAGTTCTTC
V: TRBV21-1
D: -
size: -
J: TRBJ2-1

CDR3: CASSLGGRAHEQYF
DNA: TGTGCCAGCAGCTTAGGAGGGAGGGCCCACGAGCAGTACTTC
V: TRBV7-2
D: TRBD2
size: -
J: TRBJ2-7

CDR3: CASSGGLAGNEQFF
DNA: TGTGCCAGCTCCGGGGGACTAGCGGGCAATGAGCAGTTCTTC
V: TRBV18
D: TRBD2
size: -
J: TRBJ2-1

CDR3: CASSSDRPNYGYTF
DNA: TGTGCCAGCAGCTCTGACAGACCTAACTATGGCTACACCTTC
V: TRBV28
D: -
size: -
J: TRBJ1-2

CDR3: CASSLKPSGVWNEQFF
DNA: TGTGCCAGCAGTCTTAAGCCTAGCGGGGTTTGGAATGAGCAGTTCTTC
V: TRBV27
D: TRBD2
size: -
J: TRBJ2-1